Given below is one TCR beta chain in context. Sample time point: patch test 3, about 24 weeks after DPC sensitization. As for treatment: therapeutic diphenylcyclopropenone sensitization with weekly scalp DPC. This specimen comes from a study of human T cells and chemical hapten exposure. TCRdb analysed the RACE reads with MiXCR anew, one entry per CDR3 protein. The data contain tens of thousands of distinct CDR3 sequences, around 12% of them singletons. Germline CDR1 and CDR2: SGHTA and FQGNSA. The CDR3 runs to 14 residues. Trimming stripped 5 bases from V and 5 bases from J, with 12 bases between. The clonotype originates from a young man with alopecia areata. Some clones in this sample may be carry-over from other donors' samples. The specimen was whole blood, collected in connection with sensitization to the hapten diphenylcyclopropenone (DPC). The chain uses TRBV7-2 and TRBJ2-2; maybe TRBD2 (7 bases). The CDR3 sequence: CASSSRGATGELFF. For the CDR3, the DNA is TGTGCCAGCAGCAGTCGGGGGGCTACCGGGGAGCTGTTTTTT.